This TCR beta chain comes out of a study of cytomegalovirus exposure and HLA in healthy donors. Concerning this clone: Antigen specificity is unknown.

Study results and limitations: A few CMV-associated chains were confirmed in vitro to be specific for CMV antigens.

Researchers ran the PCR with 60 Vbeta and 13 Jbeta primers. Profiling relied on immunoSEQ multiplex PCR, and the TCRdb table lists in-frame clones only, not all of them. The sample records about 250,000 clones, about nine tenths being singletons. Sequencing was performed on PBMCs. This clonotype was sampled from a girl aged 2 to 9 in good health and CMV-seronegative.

CDR3 bases: TGTGCCAGCAGAGCCCGGGAGACCCAGTACTTC. Translation gives CASRARETQYF. The rearrangement links TRBV6-5 to TRBJ2-5; D unclear. The CDR3 spans 11 residues. From germline, CDR1 is MNHEY and CDR2 SVGAGI. Trimming took 6 bases from V and 5 from J, leaving 7 bases between them.